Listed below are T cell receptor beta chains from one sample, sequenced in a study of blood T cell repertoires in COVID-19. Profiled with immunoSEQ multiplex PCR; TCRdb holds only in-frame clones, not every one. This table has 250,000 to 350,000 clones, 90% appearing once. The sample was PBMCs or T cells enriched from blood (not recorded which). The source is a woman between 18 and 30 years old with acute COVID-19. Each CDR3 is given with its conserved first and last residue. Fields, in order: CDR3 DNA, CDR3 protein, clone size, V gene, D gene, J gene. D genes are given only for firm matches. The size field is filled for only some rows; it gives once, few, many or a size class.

CDR3nt: TGCGCCAGCAGCGCAACGGTTCCCTCCTACGAGCAGTACTTC
CDR3aa: CASSATVPSYEQYF
abundance: -
v_gene: TRBV5-1
d_gene: -
j_gene: TRBJ2-7

CDR3nt: TGCAGCGTTGGTAGCGGGTCTAGCACAGATACGCAGTATTTT
CDR3aa: CSVGSGSSTDTQYF
abundance: once
v_gene: TRBV29-1
d_gene: TRBD2
j_gene: TRBJ2-3

CDR3nt: TGTGCCAGTAGTATAGGAGCTAGCGGGAATTGGGAGCTGTTTTTT
CDR3aa: CASSIGASGNWELFF
abundance: -
v_gene: TRBV19
d_gene: TRBD2
j_gene: TRBJ2-2

CDR3nt: TGTGCCAGCAGCTCCACCACTAGCGGGGTTTCCTACGAGCAGTACTTC
CDR3aa: CASSSTTSGVSYEQYF
abundance: -
v_gene: TRBV7-9
d_gene: TRBD2
j_gene: TRBJ2-7

CDR3nt: TGTGCCAGCAGTCCGCCTAGCGGGCAAGAGACCCAGTACTTC
CDR3aa: CASSPPSGQETQYF
abundance: -
v_gene: TRBV28
d_gene: TRBD2
j_gene: TRBJ2-5

CDR3nt: TGTGCCAGCAGTTACTCGACAGGCATCTCTGGAAACACCATATATTTT
CDR3aa: CASSYSTGISGNTIYF
abundance: -
v_gene: TRBV6-5
d_gene: -
j_gene: TRBJ1-3

CDR3nt: TGTGCCAGCAGTTTAACAGCCCGCGAACAGCCCCAGCATTTT
CDR3aa: CASSLTAREQPQHF
abundance: once
v_gene: TRBV28
d_gene: -
j_gene: TRBJ1-5

CDR3nt: TGTGCCAGCAGTTTCAGTGGCTCCTACAATGAGCAGTTCTTC
CDR3aa: CASSFSGSYNEQFF
abundance: -
v_gene: TRBV27
d_gene: -
j_gene: TRBJ2-1

CDR3nt: TGCGCCAGCAGCTTATGGGGAGGGATAGGTGAAAAACTGTTTTTT
CDR3aa: CASSLWGGIGEKLFF
abundance: once
v_gene: TRBV5-1
d_gene: -
j_gene: TRBJ1-4

CDR3nt: TGTGCCAGCTCGTTTGGGACAGGGGAAAACAATCAGCCCCAGCATTTT
CDR3aa: CASSFGTGENNQPQHF
abundance: -
v_gene: TRBV18
d_gene: TRBD1
j_gene: TRBJ1-5

CDR3nt: TGTGCCAGCAGTTCCGAGGGAGTTTATAGCAATCAGCCCCAGCATTTT
CDR3aa: CASSSEGVYSNQPQHF
abundance: -
v_gene: TRBV28
d_gene: -
j_gene: TRBJ1-5

CDR3nt: TGTGCCAGCAGGGCCGATAGACTGAAGCAGTTCTTC
CDR3aa: CASRADRLKQFF
abundance: -
v_gene: TRBV2
d_gene: -
j_gene: TRBJ2-1

CDR3nt: TGTGCCAGCAGCCGAAGGGCAGGGTCCAATCAGCCCCAGCATTTT
CDR3aa: CASSRRAGSNQPQHF
abundance: -
v_gene: TRBV27
d_gene: -
j_gene: TRBJ1-5

CDR3nt: TGTGCCAGCAGCAGAGACAGGGAGATGGGGTATGGCTACACCTTC
CDR3aa: CASSRDREMGYGYTF
abundance: -
v_gene: TRBV27
d_gene: TRBD1
j_gene: TRBJ1-2

CDR3nt: TGTGCCAGCAGCCGTAATGGGCCTTTCCCTAGCAATCAGCCCCAGCATTTT
CDR3aa: CASSRNGPFPSNQPQHF
abundance: -
v_gene: TRBV3-1/TRBV3-2
d_gene: -
j_gene: TRBJ1-5

CDR3nt: TGTGCCAGCAGCTTGGGACTAGCGGGAGGCAATGAGCAGTTCTTC
CDR3aa: CASSLGLAGGNEQFF
abundance: -
v_gene: TRBV7-9
d_gene: TRBD2
j_gene: TRBJ2-1

CDR3nt: TGCGCCAGCAGCTACCTAGCGGGAGGGGGGGACAATGAGCAGTTCTTC
CDR3aa: CASSYLAGGGDNEQFF
abundance: -
v_gene: TRBV5-1
d_gene: TRBD2
j_gene: TRBJ2-1

CDR3nt: TGTGCCACCAGTGATTCTAGCGGGGGTTCCTACGAGCAGTACTTC
CDR3aa: CATSDSSGGSYEQYF
abundance: once
v_gene: TRBV24-1
d_gene: TRBD2
j_gene: TRBJ2-7

CDR3nt: TGTGCCAGCAGTTCGACAGGGGATAGCTCCTATAATTCACCCCTCCACTTT
CDR3aa: CASSSTGDSSYNSPLHF
abundance: -
v_gene: TRBV28
d_gene: TRBD1
j_gene: TRBJ1-6

CDR3nt: TGTGCCAGCTCACCACGAATAGCGGGGGGCACAGATACGCAGTATTTT
CDR3aa: CASSPRIAGGTDTQYF
abundance: -
v_gene: TRBV18
d_gene: TRBD2
j_gene: TRBJ2-3

CDR3nt: TGTGCCAGCTCCCCCTTGGGGGGAACCTACAATGAGCAGTTCTTC
CDR3aa: CASSPLGGTYNEQFF
abundance: -
v_gene: TRBV18
d_gene: -
j_gene: TRBJ2-1

CDR3nt: TGTGCCAGCAGTTACTCCAGGGGCGAAAAACTGTTTTTT
CDR3aa: CASSYSRGEKLFF
abundance: -
v_gene: TRBV6-5
d_gene: -
j_gene: TRBJ1-4

CDR3nt: TGTGCCAGTACCCCAGTGGGAGTTTATAGCAATCAGCCCCAGCATTTT
CDR3aa: CASTPVGVYSNQPQHF
abundance: -
v_gene: TRBV19
d_gene: -
j_gene: TRBJ1-5

CDR3nt: TGTGCCAGCAGTTTTGTCAGGACACCCCTCCACTTT
CDR3aa: CASSFVRTPLHF
abundance: -
v_gene: TRBV12-3/TRBV12-4
d_gene: -
j_gene: TRBJ1-6

CDR3nt: TGCGCCAGCAGCCCCCCGGGGGGGTCCTTTAACTATGGCTACACCTTC
CDR3aa: CASSPPGGSFNYGYTF
abundance: -
v_gene: TRBV5-1
d_gene: -
j_gene: TRBJ1-2

CDR3nt: TGTGCCAGCAGCTTAGTAAACGGGGGTAAGCCTGAAGCTTTCTTT
CDR3aa: CASSLVNGGKPEAFF
abundance: -
v_gene: TRBV7-8
d_gene: -
j_gene: TRBJ1-1

CDR3nt: TGTGCCAGCAGCTTAATACAGGGGGCGCATAATGAGCAGTTCTTC
CDR3aa: CASSLIQGAHNEQFF
abundance: -
v_gene: TRBV11-3
d_gene: TRBD1
j_gene: TRBJ2-1

CDR3nt: TGTGCCAGCAGCCCGGGGAAAGCGGGAGGCTCCTACAATGAGCAGTTCTTC
CDR3aa: CASSPGKAGGSYNEQFF
abundance: -
v_gene: TRBV9
d_gene: TRBD2
j_gene: TRBJ2-1

CDR3nt: TGTGCCAGCAGCTTACACCTCACAAACACTGAAGCTTTCTTT
CDR3aa: CASSLHLTNTEAFF
abundance: -
v_gene: TRBV7-9
d_gene: -
j_gene: TRBJ1-1

CDR3nt: TGTGCCAGCAGTTTATATGCGGAACCCTCGTATGGCTACACCTTC
CDR3aa: CASSLYAEPSYGYTF
abundance: few
v_gene: TRBV28
d_gene: -
j_gene: TRBJ1-2

CDR3nt: TGTGCCAGTTCTATAGCGGGAGGCCAAGAGACCCAGTACTTC
CDR3aa: CASSIAGGQETQYF
abundance: -
v_gene: TRBV19
d_gene: TRBD2
j_gene: TRBJ2-5

CDR3nt: TGTGCCAGCAGTTTATCCACACCAGGGTATGGCTACACCTTC
CDR3aa: CASSLSTPGYGYTF
abundance: -
v_gene: TRBV28
d_gene: -
j_gene: TRBJ1-2

CDR3nt: TGTGCCAGCTCACAACAGGGGGCGACTGGAAACACCATATATTTT
CDR3aa: CASSQQGATGNTIYF
abundance: -
v_gene: TRBV18
d_gene: TRBD1
j_gene: TRBJ1-3

CDR3nt: TGCAGCGTCGCGCCGGGACAGGGCTTCCACGAGCAGTACTTC
CDR3aa: CSVAPGQGFHEQYF
abundance: -
v_gene: TRBV29-1
d_gene: TRBD1
j_gene: TRBJ2-7

CDR3nt: TGTGCCAGCAGCCAAGATGGGAGGACTAGCGGGGTCAATGAGCAGTTCTTC
CDR3aa: CASSQDGRTSGVNEQFF
abundance: -
v_gene: TRBV3-1/TRBV3-2
d_gene: TRBD2
j_gene: TRBJ2-1

CDR3nt: TGTGCCACCAGCGATGGGACAGGGAATAGCAATCAGCCCCAGCATTTT
CDR3aa: CATSDGTGNSNQPQHF
abundance: few
v_gene: TRBV24-1
d_gene: TRBD1
j_gene: TRBJ1-5

CDR3nt: TGTGCCACCAGCAGAGACCCAGGGGGCGTTGGAAAACTGTTTTTT
CDR3aa: CATSRDPGGVGKLFF
abundance: -
v_gene: TRBV15
d_gene: TRBD1
j_gene: TRBJ1-4

CDR3nt: TGTGCCAGCAGTCCGGACACCCCCATCAATCAGCCCCAGCATTTT
CDR3aa: CASSPDTPINQPQHF
abundance: -
v_gene: TRBV28
d_gene: -
j_gene: TRBJ1-5

CDR3nt: TGCGCCAGCAGCCCCCTAGGGGCAGGGTTGAACACCATATATTTT
CDR3aa: CASSPLGAGLNTIYF
abundance: -
v_gene: TRBV4-1
d_gene: -
j_gene: TRBJ1-3

CDR3nt: TGTGCCAGCAGTTACCAGGGCAGGGGCGAGCAGTACTTC
CDR3aa: CASSYQGRGEQYF
abundance: -
v_gene: TRBV6-6
d_gene: -
j_gene: TRBJ2-7

CDR3nt: TGTGCCGCGAACCGGGCGGGAGACACAGATACGCAGTATTTT
CDR3aa: CAANRAGDTDTQYF
abundance: -
v_gene: TRBV10-3
d_gene: TRBD2
j_gene: TRBJ2-3

CDR3nt: TGCGCCAGCAGCTTGGATGGGACAGCGGTTGAAGCTTTCTTT
CDR3aa: CASSLDGTAVEAFF
abundance: -
v_gene: TRBV5-1
d_gene: TRBD1
j_gene: TRBJ1-1

CDR3nt: TGTGCCAGGGGTTTTAGCCTTCCTACCTACAATGAGCAGTTCTTC
CDR3aa: CARGFSLPTYNEQFF
abundance: -
v_gene: TRBV9
d_gene: -
j_gene: TRBJ2-1

CDR3nt: TGCGCCAGCAGCCAAGATGGGACTAGCGGCGTCGGGGTGCAGTTCTTC
CDR3aa: CASSQDGTSGVGVQFF
abundance: -
v_gene: TRBV4-1
d_gene: TRBD2
j_gene: TRBJ2-1

CDR3nt: TGTGCCAGTAGTATCCCAGGGGGTAGAAATTCACCCCTCCACTTT
CDR3aa: CASSIPGGRNSPLHF
abundance: -
v_gene: TRBV19
d_gene: TRBD1
j_gene: TRBJ1-6

CDR3nt: TGTGCCAGCAGCCCGCGAGGGAACACTGAAGCTTTCTTT
CDR3aa: CASSPRGNTEAFF
abundance: once
v_gene: TRBV27
d_gene: -
j_gene: TRBJ1-1

CDR3nt: TGTGCCATTAGGGGGCTTACTCAGGAGACCCAGTACTTC
CDR3aa: CAIRGLTQETQYF
abundance: -
v_gene: TRBV6-5
d_gene: TRBD1
j_gene: TRBJ2-5

CDR3nt: TGTGCCAGCGCCAGGCAGCTGAGCACAGATACGCAGTATTTT
CDR3aa: CASARQLSTDTQYF
abundance: -
v_gene: TRBV6-5
d_gene: -
j_gene: TRBJ2-3

CDR3nt: TGCGCCAGCAGCGTCGGGACTAGCGGGAGGACAGATACGCAGTATTTT
CDR3aa: CASSVGTSGRTDTQYF
abundance: -
v_gene: TRBV5-1
d_gene: TRBD2
j_gene: TRBJ2-3

CDR3nt: TGCGCCAGCAGTCCCCTGGGAGAGGGGGGGAGTTGGTCTGGAAACACCATATATTTT
CDR3aa: CASSPLGEGGSWSGNTIYF
abundance: -
v_gene: TRBV23-1
d_gene: -
j_gene: TRBJ1-3

CDR3nt: TGTGCCAGCAGCGTAGGAGGCGACTCCGGGGAGCTGTTTTTT
CDR3aa: CASSVGGDSGELFF
abundance: -
v_gene: TRBV9
d_gene: -
j_gene: TRBJ2-2

CDR3nt: TGTGCCTGCGGGACTAGCGGCTACGAGCAGTACTTC
CDR3aa: CACGTSGYEQYF
abundance: -
v_gene: TRBV2
d_gene: TRBD2
j_gene: TRBJ2-7

CDR3nt: TGCAGCGGGAGCGGCTTAGGCGGGAACACAGATACGCAGTATTTT
CDR3aa: CSGSGLGGNTDTQYF
abundance: -
v_gene: TRBV29-1
d_gene: -
j_gene: TRBJ2-3